The sample holds a few counts of the clone carrying this TCR beta chain. Its antigen is not known. After removal of 3 bases from V and 1 base from J, the junction contained 9 bases not matched to a gene. CDR3 length: 19 residues. The data derive from a study of T cells after yellow fever vaccination. Looking at the study overall: For low cell numbers, libraries were made with SMART-Seq v4 Ultra Low Input.

Findings of the study overall: Contaminating bulk clonotypes could be abundant in FACS-sorted repertoires.

Template-switching 5'RACE yielded the TCR cDNA; a universal primer site and UMIs were added in the process. TCRdb processed the 5' RACE reads anew with MiXCR; each CDR3 protein has one entry. This sample has about 220,000 distinct CDR3 sequences; around 6.7% occur once, and the top ten carry about 1%. The chain carries TRBV12-3 or TRBV12-4 and TRBJ2-6; 10 nucleotides match TRBD1. The TCR sequence derives from a man aged 25-40 years who received the YFV17D yellow fever vaccine. The specimen comprised CD4+ T cells sorted from PBMCs, sampled on the day of the yellow fever booster vaccination. The DNA of the CDR3 is TGTGCCAGCAGTTTCTCGTGGAGACAGGGGGCTTCTGGGGCCAACGTCCTGACTTTC. Amino acid sequence: CASSFSWRQGASGANVLTF.